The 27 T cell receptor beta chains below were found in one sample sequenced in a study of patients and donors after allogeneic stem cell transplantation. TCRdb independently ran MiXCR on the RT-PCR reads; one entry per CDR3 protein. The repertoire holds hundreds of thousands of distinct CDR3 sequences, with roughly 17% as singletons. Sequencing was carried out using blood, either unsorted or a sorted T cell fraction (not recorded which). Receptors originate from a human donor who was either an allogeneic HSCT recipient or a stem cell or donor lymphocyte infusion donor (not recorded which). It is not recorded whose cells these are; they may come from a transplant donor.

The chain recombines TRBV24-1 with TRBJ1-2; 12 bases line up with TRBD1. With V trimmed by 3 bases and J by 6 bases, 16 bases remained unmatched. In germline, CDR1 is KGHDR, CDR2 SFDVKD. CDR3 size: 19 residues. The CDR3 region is CATSDQPGQGARYFDGYTF. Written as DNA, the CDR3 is TGTGCCACCAGTGATCAACCGGGACAGGGGGCGCGATATTTCGATGGCTACACCTTC.

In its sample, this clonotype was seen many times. The CDR3 DNA follows: TGCAGCGTAGGGGGTGCAGCTGAAGCTTTCTTT. Translation: CSVGGAAEAFF. The rearrangement joins TRBV29-1 to TRBJ1-1, with D perhaps TRBD1 (6 bases). V was trimmed by 6 bases and J by 6 bases, leaving 11 bases between them. Germline CDR1 reads SQVTM; CDR2 reads ANQGSEA. The CDR3 sequence is 11 residues long.

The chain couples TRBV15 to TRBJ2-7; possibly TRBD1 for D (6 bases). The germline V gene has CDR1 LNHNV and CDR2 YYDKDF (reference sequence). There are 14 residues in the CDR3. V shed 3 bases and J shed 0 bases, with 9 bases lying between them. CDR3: CATSRDSSSYEQYF. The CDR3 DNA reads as TGTGCCACCAGCAGGGACAGCAGCTCCTACGAGCAGTACTTC.

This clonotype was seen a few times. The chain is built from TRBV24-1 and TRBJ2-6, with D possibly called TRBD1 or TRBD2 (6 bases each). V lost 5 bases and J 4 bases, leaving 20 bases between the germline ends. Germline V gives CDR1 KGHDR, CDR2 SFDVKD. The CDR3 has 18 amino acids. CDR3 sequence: CATSALGGQGPGANVLTF. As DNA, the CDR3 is TGTGCCACCAGTGCCTTAGGGGGGCAGGGACCCGGGGCCAACGTCCTGACTTTC.

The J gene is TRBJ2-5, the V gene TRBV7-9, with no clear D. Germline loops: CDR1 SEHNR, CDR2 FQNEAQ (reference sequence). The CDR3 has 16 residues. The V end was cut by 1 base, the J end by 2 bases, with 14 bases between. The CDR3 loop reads CASSLEATGNQETQYF. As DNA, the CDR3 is TGTGCCAGCAGCTTAGAGGCGACCGGAAATCAAGAGACCCAGTACTTC. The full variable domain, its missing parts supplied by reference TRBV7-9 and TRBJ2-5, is DTGVSQNPRHKITKRGQNVTFRCDPISEHNRLYWYRQTLGQGPEFLTYFQNEAQLEKSRLLSDRFSAERPKGSFSTLEIQRTEQGDSAMYLCASSLEATGNQETQYFGPGTRLLVL.

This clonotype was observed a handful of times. This chain's CDR3 is CASSSTSGGSYNEQFF. DNA of the CDR3: TGTGCCAGCTCATCTACTAGCGGGGGTTCCTACAATGAGCAGTTCTTC. The V call is TRBV18, the J call TRBJ2-1; 11 positions agree with TRBD2. The CDR3 totals 16 residues. Per germline, CDR1 KGHSH and CDR2 LQKENI. V gave up 5 bases and J gave up 1 base; unmatched junction bases: 4. Full variable domain (rest looked up from reference TRBV18 and TRBJ2-1): NAGVMQNPRHLVRRRGQEARLRCSPMKGHSHVYWYRQLPEEGLKFMVYLQKENIIDESGMPKERFSAEFPKEGPSILRIQQVVRGDSAAYFCASSSTSGGSYNEQFFGPGTRLTVL.

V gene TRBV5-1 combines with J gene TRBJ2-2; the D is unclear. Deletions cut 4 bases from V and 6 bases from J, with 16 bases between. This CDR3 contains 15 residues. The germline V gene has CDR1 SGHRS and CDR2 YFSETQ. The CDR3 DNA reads TGCGCCAGCAGCCTAAGACCCGGTCCGGCCGGGGAGCTGTTTTTT. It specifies CASSLRPGPAGELFF.

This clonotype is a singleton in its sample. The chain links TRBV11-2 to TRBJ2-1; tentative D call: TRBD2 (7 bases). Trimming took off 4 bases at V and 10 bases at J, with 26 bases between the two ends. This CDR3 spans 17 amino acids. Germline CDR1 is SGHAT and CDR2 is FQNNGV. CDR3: CASSSQWGGVLLREQFF. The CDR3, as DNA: TGTGCCAGCAGCTCACAGTGGGGGGGCGTCCTACTGAGAGAGCAGTTCTTC.

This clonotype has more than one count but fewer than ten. CDR3 amino acids: CASSQRQSSYNSPLHF. The DNA for the CDR3 is TGCGCCAGCAGCCAGAGACAGAGCTCCTATAATTCACCCCTCCACTTT. The chain recombines TRBV4-3 with TRBJ1-6; maybe TRBD1 (5 bases). Between the trimmed V and J ends, which lost 3 bases and 0 bases, there was a span of 9 bases. Germline lookup yields CDR1 LGHNA and CDR2 YSLEER. The CDR3 loop spans 16 amino acids.

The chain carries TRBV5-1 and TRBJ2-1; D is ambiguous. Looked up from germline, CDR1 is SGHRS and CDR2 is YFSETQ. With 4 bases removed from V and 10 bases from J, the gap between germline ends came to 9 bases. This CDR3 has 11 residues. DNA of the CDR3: TGCGCCAGCAGCGAGAAGATAGAGCAGTTCTTC. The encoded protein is CASSEKIEQFF.

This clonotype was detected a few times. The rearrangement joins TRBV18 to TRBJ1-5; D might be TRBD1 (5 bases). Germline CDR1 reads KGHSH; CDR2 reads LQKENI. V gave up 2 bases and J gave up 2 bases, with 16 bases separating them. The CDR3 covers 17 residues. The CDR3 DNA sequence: TGTGCCAGCTCACCATTGAATGGGGGTGGGGGCAATCAGCCCCAGCATTTT. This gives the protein CASSPLNGGGGNQPQHF.

CDR3 sequence (DNA): TGCAGTGCTGGAAACCGGGACAGGGATAACTATGGCTACACCTTC. The encoded protein is CSAGNRDRDNYGYTF. The V call is TRBV20-1, the J call TRBJ1-2; 9 bases agree with TRBD1. Looked up from germline, CDR1 is DFQATT and CDR2 is SNEGSKA (reference sequence). This CDR3 contains 15 residues. V gave up 5 bases and J gave up 1 base; unmatched junction bases: 8.

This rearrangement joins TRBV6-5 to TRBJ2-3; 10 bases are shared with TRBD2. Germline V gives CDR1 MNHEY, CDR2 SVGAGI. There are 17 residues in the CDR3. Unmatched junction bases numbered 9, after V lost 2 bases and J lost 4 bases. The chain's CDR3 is CASSYVVSGGNADTQYF. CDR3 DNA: TGTGCCAGCAGTTACGTGGTTAGCGGGGGGAACGCAGATACGCAGTATTTT.

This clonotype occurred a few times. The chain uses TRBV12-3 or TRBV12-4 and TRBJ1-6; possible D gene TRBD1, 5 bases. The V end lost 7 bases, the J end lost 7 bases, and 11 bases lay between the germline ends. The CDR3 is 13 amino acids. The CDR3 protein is CASTLKGNSPLHF. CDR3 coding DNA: TGTGCCAGCACCTTAAAGGGGAATTCACCCCTCCACTTT.

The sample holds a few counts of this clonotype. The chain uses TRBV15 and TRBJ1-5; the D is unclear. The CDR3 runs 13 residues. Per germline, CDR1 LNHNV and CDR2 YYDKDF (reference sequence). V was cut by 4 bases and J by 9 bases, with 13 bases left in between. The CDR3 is CATSKAPVTPQHF. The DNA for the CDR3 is TGTGCCACCAGCAAGGCCCCGGTTACGCCCCAGCATTTT.

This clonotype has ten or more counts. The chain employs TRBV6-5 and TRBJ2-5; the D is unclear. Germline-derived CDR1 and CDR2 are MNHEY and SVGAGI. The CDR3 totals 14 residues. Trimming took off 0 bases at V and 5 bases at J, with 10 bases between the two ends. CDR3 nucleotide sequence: TGTGCCAGCAGTTACTCGAAGACCACGGAGACCCAGTACTTC. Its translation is CASSYSKTTETQYF.

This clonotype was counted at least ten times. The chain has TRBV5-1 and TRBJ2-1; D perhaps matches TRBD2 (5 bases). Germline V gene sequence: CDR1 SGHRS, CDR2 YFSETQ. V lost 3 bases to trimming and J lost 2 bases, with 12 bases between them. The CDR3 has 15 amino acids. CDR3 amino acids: CASSSGGVAYNEQFF. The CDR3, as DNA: TGCGCCAGCAGCTCAGGAGGTGTCGCCTACAATGAGCAGTTCTTC.

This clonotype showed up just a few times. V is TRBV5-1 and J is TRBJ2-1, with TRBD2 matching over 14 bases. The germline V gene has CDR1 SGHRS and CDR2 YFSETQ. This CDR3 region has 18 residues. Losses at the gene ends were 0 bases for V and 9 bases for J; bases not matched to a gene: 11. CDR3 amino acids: CASSLALAGTSGSSEQFF. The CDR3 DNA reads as TGCGCCAGCAGCTTGGCCCTCGCCGGGACTAGCGGGAGTTCTGAGCAGTTCTTC.

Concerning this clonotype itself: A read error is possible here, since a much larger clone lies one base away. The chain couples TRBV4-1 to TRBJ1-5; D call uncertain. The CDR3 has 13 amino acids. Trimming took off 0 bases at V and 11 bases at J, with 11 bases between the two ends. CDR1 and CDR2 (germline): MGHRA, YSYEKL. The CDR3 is CASSQDLVQSQHF. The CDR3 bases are TGCGCCAGCAGCCAAGATCTGGTGCAGTCCCAGCATTTT.

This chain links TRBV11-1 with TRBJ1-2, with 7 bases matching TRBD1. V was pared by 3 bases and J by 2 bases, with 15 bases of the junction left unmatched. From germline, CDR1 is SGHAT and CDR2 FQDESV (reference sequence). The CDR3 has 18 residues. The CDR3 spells CASSFISGGGQANYGYTF. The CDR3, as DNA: TGTGCCAGCAGCTTCATTTCTGGCGGTGGACAGGCCAACTATGGCTACACCTTC.

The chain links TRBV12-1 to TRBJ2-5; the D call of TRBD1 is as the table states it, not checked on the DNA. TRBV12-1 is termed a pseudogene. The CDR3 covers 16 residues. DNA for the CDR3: TGTGCCAGCAGCAATTACTGGGACAGGGTCCAAGAGACCCAGTACTTC. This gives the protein CASSNYWDRVQETQYF.

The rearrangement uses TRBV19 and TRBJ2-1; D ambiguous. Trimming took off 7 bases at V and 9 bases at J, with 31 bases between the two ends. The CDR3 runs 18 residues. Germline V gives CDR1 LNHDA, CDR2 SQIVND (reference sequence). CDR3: CASTPRAVATTLGAEQFF. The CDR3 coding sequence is TGTGCCAGTACCCCCCGCGCTGTGGCCACCACCCTCGGAGCTGAGCAGTTCTTC.

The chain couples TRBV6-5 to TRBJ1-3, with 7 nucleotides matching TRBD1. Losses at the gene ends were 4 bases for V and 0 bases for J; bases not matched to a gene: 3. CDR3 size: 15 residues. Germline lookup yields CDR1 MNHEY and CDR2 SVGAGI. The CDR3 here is CASSSHRGSGNTIYF. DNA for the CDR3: TGTGCCAGCAGTTCCCACAGGGGCTCTGGAAACACCATATATTTT.

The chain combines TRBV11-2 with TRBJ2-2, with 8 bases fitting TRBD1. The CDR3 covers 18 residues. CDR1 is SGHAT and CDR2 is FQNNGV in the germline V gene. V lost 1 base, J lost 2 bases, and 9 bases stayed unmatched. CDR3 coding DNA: TGTGCCAGCAGCTTAGGGCCCCGGGCAGGGGGCAACACCGGGGAGCTGTTTTTT. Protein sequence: CASSLGPRAGGNTGELFF.

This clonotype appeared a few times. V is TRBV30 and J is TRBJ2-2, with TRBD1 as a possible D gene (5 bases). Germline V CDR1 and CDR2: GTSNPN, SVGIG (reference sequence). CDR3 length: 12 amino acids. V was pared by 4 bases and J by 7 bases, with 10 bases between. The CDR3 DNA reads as TGTGCCTGGATAAGGGGTAGCGGGGAGCTGTTTTTT. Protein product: CAWIRGSGELFF.

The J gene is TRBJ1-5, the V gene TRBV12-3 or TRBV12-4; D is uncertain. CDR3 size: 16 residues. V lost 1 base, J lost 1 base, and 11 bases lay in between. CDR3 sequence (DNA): TGTGCCAGCAGTTTAGGAGGGCGGAAAAGCAATCAGCCCCAGCATTTT. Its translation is CASSLGGRKSNQPQHF.

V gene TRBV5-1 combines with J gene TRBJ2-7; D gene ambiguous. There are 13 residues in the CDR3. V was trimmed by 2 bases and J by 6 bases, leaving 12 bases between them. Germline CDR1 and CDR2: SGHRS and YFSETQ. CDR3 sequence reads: CASSLEGYSEQYF. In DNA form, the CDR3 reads TGCGCCAGCAGCTTAGAAGGGTATAGCGAGCAGTACTTC.